This T cell receptor beta chain was sequenced for a study of post-analysis software for immune sequencing data. Study at large: Recorded disease courses covered relapsing-remitting, secondary progressive and progressive-relapsing multiple sclerosis. Some patients had no subtype annotation. General study findings and limits: Significantly lower normalized Chao1 diversity was found in patients with multiple sclerosis relative to controls. Patients showed TRBV5-6, TRBV5-1 and TRBV20-1 among a few TRBV segments more frequent than in controls.

This clonotype showed up just a few times. Its matching antigen is unknown. Presence of unique molecular identifiers characterized the TCR beta cDNA libraries. Input populations of roughly 0.85 to 11 million T cells gave rise to around 500,000 cDNA molecules. From the PCR reads, TCRdb called clonotypes with MiXCR, one entry per CDR3 protein. Seen here are 650,000 to 850,000 distinct CDR3 sequences, just over 45% observed once, and the top ten hold 4.9%. V lost 7 bases and J 5 bases, leaving 22 bases between the germline ends. CDR3 size: 16 residues. The chain couples TRBV12-3 or TRBV12-4 to TRBJ2-3, with TRBD2 as a possible D gene (6 bases). Sample: blood. The TCR originated in a girl aged 10 to 17 with multiple sclerosis. The CDR3: CASTLQEGPGIDTQYF. The CDR3 DNA follows: TGTGCCAGCACCCTCCAGGAGGGCCCTGGTATAGATACGCAGTATTTT.